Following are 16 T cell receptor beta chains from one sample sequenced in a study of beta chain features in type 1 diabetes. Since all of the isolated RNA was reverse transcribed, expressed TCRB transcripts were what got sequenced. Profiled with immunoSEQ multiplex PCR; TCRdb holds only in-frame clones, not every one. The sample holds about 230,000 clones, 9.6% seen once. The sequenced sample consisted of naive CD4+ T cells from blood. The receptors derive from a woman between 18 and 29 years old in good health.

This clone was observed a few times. In nucleotides, the CDR3 is TGTGCCAGTACTCAGGGGCCCCTCGGGTCTGAAGCTTTCTTT. As protein: CASTQGPLGSEAFF. The chain has TRBV19 and TRBJ1-1; D is possibly TRBD1 (6 bases). Germline assignment: CDR1 LNHDA and CDR2 SQIVND (reference sequence). This CDR3 contains 14 residues. The V end lost 7 bases, the J end lost 6 bases, and 18 bases lay between the germline ends.

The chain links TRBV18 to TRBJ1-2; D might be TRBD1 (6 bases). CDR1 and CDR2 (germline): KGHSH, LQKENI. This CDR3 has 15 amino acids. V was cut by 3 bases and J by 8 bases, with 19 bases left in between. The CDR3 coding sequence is TGTGCCAGCTCACCGAAGACAGGCCTCTATCCCGGCTACACCTTC. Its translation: CASSPKTGLYPGYTF.

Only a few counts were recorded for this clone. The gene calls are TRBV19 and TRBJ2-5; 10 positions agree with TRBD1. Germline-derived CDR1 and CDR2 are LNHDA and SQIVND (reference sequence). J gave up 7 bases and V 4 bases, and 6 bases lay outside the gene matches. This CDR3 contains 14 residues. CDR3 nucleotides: TGTGCCAGTAGTACGGGACAGGGGTTAGGGACCCAGTACTTC. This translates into CASSTGQGLGTQYF.

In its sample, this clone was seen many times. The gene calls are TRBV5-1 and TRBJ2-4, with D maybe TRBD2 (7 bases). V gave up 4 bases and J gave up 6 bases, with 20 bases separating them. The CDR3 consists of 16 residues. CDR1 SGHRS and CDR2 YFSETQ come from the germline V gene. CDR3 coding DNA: TGCGCCAGCAGCCGCGGGGGCACGTCGTTCAGAAACATTCAGTACTTC. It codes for CASSRGGTSFRNIQYF. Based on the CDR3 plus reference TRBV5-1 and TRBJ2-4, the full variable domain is KAGVTQTPRYLIKTRGQQVTLSCSPISGHRSVSWYQQTPGQGLQFLFEYFSETQRNKGNFPGRFSGRQFSNSRSEMNVSTLELGDSALYLCASSRGGTSFRNIQYFGAGTRLSVL.

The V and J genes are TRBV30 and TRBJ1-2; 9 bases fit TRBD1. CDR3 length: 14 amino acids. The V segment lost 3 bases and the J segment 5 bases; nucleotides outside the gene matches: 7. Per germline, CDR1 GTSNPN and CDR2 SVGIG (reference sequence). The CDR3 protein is CAWSRDRGAYGYTF. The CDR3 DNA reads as TGTGCCTGGAGCCGAGACAGGGGGGCTTATGGCTACACCTTC.

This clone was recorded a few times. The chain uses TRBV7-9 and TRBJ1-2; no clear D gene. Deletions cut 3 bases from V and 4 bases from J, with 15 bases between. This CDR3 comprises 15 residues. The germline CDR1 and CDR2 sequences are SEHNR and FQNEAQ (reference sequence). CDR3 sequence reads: CASSFSVERFYGYTF. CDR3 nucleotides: TGTGCCAGCAGCTTTTCAGTTGAGCGGTTCTATGGCTACACCTTC.

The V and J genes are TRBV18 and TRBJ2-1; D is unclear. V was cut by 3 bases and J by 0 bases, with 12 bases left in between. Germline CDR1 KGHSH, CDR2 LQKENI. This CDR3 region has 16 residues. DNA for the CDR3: TGTGCCAGCTCACCGATGGTCCGGAGCTCCTACAATGAGCAGTTCTTC. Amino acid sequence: CASSPMVRSSYNEQFF.

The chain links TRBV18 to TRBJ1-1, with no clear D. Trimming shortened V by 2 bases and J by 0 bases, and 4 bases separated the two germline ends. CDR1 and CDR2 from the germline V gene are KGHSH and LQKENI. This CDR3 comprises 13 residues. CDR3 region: CASSPDLNTEAFF. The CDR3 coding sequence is TGTGCCAGCTCACCAGACTTGAACACTGAAGCTTTCTTT.

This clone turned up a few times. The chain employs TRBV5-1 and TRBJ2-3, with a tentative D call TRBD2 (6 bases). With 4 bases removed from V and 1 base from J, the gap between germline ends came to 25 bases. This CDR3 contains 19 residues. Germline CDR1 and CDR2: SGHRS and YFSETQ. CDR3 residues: CASSPAGLRDRPGTDTQYF. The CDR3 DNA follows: TGCGCCAGCAGCCCCGCCGGGTTGCGGGATAGACCAGGCACAGATACGCAGTATTTT. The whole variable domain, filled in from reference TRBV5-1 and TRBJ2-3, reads KAGVTQTPRYLIKTRGQQVTLSCSPISGHRSVSWYQQTPGQGLQFLFEYFSETQRNKGNFPGRFSGRQFSNSRSEMNVSTLELGDSALYLCASSPAGLRDRPGTDTQYFGPGTRLTVL.

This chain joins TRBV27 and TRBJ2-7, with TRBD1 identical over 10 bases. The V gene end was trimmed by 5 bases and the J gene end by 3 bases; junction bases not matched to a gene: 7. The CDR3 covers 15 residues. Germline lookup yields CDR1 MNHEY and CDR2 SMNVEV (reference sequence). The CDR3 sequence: CASSPLRTGGYEQYF. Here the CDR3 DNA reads TGTGCCAGCAGTCCACTCCGGACAGGGGGCTACGAGCAGTACTTC.

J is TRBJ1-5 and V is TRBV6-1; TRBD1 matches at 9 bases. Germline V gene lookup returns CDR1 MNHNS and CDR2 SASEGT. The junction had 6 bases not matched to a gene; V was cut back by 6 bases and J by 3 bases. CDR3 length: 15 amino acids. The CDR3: CASRQGATVNQPQHF. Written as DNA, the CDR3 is TGTGCCAGCAGACAGGGGGCGACCGTCAATCAGCCCCAGCATTTT.

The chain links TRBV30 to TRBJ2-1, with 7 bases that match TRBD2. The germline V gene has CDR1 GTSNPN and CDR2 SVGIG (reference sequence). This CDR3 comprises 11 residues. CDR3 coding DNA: TGTGGGCTAGCGGAATACAATGAGCAGTTCTTC. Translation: CGLAEYNEQFF.

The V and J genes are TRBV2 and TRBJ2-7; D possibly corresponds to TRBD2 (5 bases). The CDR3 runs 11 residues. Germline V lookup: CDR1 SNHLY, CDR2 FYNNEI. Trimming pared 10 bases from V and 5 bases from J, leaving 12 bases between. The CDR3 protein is CAITRGNEQYF. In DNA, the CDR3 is TGTGCCATTACTCGGGGTAACGAGCAGTACTTC.

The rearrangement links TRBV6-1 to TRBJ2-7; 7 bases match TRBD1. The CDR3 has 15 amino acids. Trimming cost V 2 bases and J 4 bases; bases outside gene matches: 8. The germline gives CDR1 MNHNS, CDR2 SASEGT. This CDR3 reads CASSELSGGIYEQYF. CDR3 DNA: TGTGCCAGCAGTGAATTGTCAGGGGGTATATACGAGCAGTACTTC.

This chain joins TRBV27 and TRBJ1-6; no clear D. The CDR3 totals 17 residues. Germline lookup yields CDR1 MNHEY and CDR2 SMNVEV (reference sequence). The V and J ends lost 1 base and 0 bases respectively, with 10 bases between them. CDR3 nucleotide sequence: TGTGCCAGCAGTTTATTCGGTCAAAGCTCCTATAATTCACCCCTCCACTTT. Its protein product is CASSLFGQSSYNSPLHF.

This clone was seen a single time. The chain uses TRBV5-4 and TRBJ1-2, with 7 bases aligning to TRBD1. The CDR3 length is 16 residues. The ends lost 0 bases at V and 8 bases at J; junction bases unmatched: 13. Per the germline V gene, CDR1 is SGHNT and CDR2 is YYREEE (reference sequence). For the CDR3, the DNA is TGTGCCAGCAGCTTGGCTCCGGCCAGGGGGTTTTCCGGCTACACCTTC. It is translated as CASSLAPARGFSGYTF.